This T cell receptor (beta chain) stems from a study of cytomegalovirus exposure and HLA in healthy donors. The PCR employed 60 Vbeta primers together with 13 Jbeta primers. Sequencing used immunoSEQ multiplex PCR; TCRdb keeps in-frame clones, though not all of them. The sample contains 200,000 or so clones, over 70% of which appear only once. In germline, CDR1 is ENHRY, CDR2 SYGVKD. CDR3 length: 14 amino acids. J lost 4 bases, V lost 6 bases, and 8 bases had no gene match. This TCR came from a woman aged 18-35 years in good health and CMV-seropositive. This rearrangement joins TRBV10-3 to TRBJ1-1; 7 bases fit TRBD1. The sample consisted of PBMCs. The CDR3 protein is CAISGTVEPTEAFF. CDR3 coding DNA: TGTGCCATCAGCGGGACAGTGGAACCCACTGAAGCTTTCTTT.